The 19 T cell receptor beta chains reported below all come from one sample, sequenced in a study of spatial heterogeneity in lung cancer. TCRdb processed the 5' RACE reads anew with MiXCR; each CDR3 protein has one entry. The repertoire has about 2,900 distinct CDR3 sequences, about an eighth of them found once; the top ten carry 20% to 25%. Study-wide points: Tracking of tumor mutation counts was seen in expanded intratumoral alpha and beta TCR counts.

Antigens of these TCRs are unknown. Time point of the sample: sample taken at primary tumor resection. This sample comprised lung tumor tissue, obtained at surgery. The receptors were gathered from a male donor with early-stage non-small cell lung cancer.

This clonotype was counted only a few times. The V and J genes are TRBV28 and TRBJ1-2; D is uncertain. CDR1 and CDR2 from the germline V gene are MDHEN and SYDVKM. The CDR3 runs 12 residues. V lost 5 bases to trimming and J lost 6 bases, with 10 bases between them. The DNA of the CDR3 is TGTGCCAGCAGTATCCACCCGGATGGCTACACCTTC. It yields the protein CASSIHPDGYTF.

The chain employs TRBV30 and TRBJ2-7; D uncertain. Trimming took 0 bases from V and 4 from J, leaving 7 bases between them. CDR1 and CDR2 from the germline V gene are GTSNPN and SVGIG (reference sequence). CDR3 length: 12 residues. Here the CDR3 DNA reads TGTGCCTGGAGTGTATTGGGGTACGAGCAGTACTTC. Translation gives CAWSVLGYEQYF.

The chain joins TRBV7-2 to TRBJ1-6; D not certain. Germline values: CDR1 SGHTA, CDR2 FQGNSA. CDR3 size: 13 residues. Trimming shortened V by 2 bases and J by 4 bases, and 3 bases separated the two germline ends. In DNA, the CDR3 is TGTGCCAGCAGCTTAAGTTATAATTCACCCCTCCACTTT. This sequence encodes CASSLSYNSPLHF.

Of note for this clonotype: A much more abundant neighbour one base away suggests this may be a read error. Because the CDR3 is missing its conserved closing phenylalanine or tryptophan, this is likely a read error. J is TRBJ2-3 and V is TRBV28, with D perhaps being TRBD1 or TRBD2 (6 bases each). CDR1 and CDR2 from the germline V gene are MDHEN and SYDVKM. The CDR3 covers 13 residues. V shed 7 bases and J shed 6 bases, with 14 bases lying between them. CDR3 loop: CASTPLGGDTQYL. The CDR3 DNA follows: TGTGCCAGCACCCCACTAGGGGGGGATACGCAGTATCTT.

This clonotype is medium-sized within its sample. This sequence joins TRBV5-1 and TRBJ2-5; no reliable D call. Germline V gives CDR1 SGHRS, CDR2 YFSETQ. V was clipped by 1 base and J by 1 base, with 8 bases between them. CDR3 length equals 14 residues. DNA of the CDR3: TGCGCCAGCAGCTTGATGACCAGCCAAGAGACCCAGTACTTC. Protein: CASSLMTSQETQYF.

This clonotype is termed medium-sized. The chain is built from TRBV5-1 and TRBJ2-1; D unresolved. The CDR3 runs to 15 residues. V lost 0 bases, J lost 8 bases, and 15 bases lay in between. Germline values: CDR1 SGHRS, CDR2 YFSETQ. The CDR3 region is CASSLDAVAGDEQFF. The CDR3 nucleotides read TGCGCCAGCAGCTTGGATGCGGTTGCAGGTGATGAGCAGTTCTTC.

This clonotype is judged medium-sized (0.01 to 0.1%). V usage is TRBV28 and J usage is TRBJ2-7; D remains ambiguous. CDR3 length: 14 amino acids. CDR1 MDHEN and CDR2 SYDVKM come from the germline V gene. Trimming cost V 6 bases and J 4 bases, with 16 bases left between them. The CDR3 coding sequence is TGTGCCAGCAGCCAACCATTCCCTCCTTACGAGCAGTACTTC. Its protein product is CASSQPFPPYEQYF.

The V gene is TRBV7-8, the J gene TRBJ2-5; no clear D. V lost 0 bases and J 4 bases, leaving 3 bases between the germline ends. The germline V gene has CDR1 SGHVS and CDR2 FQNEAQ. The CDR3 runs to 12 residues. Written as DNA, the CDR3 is TGTGCCAGCAGCTTAGCACGAGAGACCCAGTACTTC. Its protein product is CASSLARETQYF. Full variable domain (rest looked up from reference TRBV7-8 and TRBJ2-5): GAGVSQSPRYKVAKRGQDVALRCDPISGHVSLFWYQQALGQGPEFLTYFQNEAQLDKSGLPSDRFFAERPEGSVSTLKIQRTQQEDSAVYLCASSLARETQYFGPGTRLLVL.

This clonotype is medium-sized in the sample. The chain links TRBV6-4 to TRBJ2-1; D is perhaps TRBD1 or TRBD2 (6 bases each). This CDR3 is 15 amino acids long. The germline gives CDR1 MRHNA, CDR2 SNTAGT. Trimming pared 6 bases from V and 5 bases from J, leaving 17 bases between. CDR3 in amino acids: CASSAWGAGHNEQFF. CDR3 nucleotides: TGTGCCAGCAGCGCGTGGGGGGCGGGTCACAATGAGCAGTTCTTC.

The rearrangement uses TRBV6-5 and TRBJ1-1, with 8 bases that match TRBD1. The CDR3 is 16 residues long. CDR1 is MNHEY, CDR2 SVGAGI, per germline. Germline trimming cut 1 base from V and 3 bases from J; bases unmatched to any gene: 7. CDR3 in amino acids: CASSYYLRDRYTEAFF. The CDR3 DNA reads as TGTGCCAGCAGTTACTACCTCCGGGACAGGTACACTGAAGCTTTCTTT.

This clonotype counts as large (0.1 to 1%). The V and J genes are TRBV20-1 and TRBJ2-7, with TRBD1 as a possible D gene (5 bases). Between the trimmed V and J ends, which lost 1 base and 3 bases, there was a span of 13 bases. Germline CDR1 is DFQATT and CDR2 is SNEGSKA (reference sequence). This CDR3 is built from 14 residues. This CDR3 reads CSARAAGPSYEQYF. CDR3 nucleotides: TGCAGTGCTAGAGCGGCAGGGCCAAGCTACGAGCAGTACTTC.

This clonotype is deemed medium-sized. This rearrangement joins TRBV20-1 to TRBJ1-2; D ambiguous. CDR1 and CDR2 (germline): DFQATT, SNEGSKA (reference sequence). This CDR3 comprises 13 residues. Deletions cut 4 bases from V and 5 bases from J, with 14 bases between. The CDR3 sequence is CSAMAREVYGYTF. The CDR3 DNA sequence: TGCAGTGCTATGGCCAGAGAGGTATATGGCTACACCTTC.

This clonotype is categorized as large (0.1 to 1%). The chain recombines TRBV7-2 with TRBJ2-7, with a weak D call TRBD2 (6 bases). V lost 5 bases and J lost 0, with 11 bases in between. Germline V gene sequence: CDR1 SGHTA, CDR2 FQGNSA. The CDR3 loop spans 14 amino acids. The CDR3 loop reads CASSPGTSSYEQYF. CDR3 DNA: TGTGCCAGCAGCCCCGGGACTTCCTCCTACGAGCAGTACTTC. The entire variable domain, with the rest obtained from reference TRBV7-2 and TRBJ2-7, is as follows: GAGVSQSPSNKVTEKGKDVELRCDPISGHTALYWYRQSLGQGLEFLIYFQGNSAPDKSGLPSDRFSAERTGGSVSTLTIQRTQQEDSAVYLCASSPGTSSYEQYFGPGTRLTVT.

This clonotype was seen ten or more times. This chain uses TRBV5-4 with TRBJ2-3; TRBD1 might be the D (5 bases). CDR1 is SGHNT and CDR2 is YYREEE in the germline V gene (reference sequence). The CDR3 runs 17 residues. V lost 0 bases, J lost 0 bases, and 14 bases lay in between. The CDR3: CASSLGGGGSSTDTQYF. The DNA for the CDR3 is TGTGCCAGCAGCTTGGGGGGCGGCGGATCTAGCACAGATACGCAGTATTTT.

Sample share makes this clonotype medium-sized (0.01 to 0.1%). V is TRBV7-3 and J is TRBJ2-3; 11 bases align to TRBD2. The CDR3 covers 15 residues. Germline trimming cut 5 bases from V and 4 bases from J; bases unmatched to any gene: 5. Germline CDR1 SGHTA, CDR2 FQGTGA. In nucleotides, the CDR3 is TGTGCCAGCAGCGATATGGGACTAGCGGCAGATACGCAGTATTTT. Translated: CASSDMGLAADTQYF.

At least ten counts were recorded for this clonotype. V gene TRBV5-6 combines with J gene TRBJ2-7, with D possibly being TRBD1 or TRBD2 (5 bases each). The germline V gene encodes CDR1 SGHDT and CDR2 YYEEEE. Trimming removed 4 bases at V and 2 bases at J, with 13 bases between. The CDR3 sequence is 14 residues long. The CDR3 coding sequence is TGTGCCAGCAGCCCCGGACCGGGGCCCTACGAGCAGTACTTC. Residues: CASSPGPGPYEQYF.

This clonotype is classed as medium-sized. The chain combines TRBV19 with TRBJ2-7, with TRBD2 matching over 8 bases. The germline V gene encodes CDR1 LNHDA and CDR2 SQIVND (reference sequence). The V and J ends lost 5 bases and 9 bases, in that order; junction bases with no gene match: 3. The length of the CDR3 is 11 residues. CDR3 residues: CASSSREGQYF. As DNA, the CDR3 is TGTGCCAGTAGTTCCCGGGAGGGGCAGTACTTC.

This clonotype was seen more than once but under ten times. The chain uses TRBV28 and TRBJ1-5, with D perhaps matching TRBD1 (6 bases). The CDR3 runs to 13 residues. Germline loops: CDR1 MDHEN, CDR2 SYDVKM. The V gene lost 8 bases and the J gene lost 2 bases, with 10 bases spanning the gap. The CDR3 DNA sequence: TGTGCCAGCCAGAACAGGGGCAATCAGCCCCAGCATTTT. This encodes CASQNRGNQPQHF.

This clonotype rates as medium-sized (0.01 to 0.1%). The CDR3: CASSSPGLAGASEQYF. DNA of the CDR3: TGCGCCAGCAGCTCGCCCGGACTAGCGGGGGCTTCCGAGCAGTACTTC. This chain uses TRBV5-1 with TRBJ2-7; 13 bases line up with TRBD2. J was trimmed by 6 bases and V by 3 bases; bases with no gene match: 9. The CDR3 covers 16 residues. Germline V gene lookup returns CDR1 SGHRS and CDR2 YFSETQ.